This TCR beta chain is from a study of T cell responses to AZD1222 COVID-19 vaccine. TCRdb's copy holds only in-frame clones and misses some; the assay was immunoSEQ multiplex PCR. The table includes 15,000 to 18,000 clones, about 87% detected once. V lost 4 bases, J lost 3 bases, and 2 bases stayed unmatched. The CDR3 has 14 residues. The germline gives CDR1 KGHSH, CDR2 LQKENI. With regard to this clone: Its antigen remains unidentified.

Broader study findings: Among spike-specific TCRs, nearly half reportedly target unmutated variant regions.

The TCR sequence derives from an adult who received the AZD1222 COVID-19 vaccine. Sequences were derived from peripheral blood, sampled 28 days after the second AZD1222 dose. The gene calls are TRBV18 and TRBJ1-1, with 10 bases identical to TRBD1. The CDR3 coding sequence is TGTGCCAGCTCACAGGGGACAGGGGACACTGAAGCTTTCTTT. It encodes CASSQGTGDTEAFF.